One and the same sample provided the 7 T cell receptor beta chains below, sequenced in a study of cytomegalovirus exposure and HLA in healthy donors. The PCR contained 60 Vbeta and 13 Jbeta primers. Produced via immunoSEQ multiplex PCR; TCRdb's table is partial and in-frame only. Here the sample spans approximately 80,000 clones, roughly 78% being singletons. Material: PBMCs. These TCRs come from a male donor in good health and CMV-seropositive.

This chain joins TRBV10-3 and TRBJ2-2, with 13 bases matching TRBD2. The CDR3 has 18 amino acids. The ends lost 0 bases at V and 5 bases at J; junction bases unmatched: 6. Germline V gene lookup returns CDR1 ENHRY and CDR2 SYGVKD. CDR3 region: CAISESTSGRAITGELFF. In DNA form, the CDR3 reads TGTGCCATCAGTGAGTCAACTAGCGGGAGGGCCATAACCGGGGAGCTGTTTTTT.

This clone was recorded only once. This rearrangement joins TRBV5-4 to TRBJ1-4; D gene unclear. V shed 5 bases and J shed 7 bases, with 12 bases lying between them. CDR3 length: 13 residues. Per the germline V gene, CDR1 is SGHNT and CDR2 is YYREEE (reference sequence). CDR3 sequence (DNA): TGTGCCAGCAGGGGTCGGGGAAGTGAAAAACTGTTTTTT. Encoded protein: CASRGRGSEKLFF.

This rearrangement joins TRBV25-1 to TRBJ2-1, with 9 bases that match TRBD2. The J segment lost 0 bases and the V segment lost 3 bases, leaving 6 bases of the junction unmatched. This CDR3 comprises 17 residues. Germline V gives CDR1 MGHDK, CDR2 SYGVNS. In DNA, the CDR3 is TGTGCCAGCAGTGAGTCCCTAGCGGGAATCTCCTACAATGAGCAGTTCTTC. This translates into CASSESLAGISYNEQFF.

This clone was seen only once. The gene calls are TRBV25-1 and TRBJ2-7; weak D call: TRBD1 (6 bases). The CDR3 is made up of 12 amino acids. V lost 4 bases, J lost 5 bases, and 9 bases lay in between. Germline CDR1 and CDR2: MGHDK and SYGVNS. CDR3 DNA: TGTGCCAGCAGTGGTACAGGGAACGAGCAGTACTTC. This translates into CASSGTGNEQYF.

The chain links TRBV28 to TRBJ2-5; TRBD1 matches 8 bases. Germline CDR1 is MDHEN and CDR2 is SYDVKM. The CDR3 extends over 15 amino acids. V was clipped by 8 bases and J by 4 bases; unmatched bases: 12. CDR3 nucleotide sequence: TGTGCCAGCCGCGGAGGACAGGGTTTCGGAGAGACCCAGTACTTC. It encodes CASRGGQGFGETQYF.

The CDR3 DNA follows: TGTGCCAGCAGCTTAGGAAACCAGGGGAGAACTAACTATGGCTACACCTTC. Translation gives CASSLGNQGRTNYGYTF. This chain joins TRBV13 and TRBJ1-2; weak D call: TRBD1 (6 bases). Germline V gene sequence: CDR1 PRHDT, CDR2 FYEKMQ (reference sequence). CDR3 length: 17 residues. Trimming stripped 0 bases from V and 0 bases from J, with 14 bases between.

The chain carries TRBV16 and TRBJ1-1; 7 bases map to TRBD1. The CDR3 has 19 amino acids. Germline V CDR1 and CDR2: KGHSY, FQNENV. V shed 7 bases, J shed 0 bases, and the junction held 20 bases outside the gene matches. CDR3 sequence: CASTFRSPGQRSLNTEAFF. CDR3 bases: TGTGCCAGCACTTTCCGTTCCCCGGGACAGCGAAGTTTGAACACTGAAGCTTTCTTT.